The 6 T cell receptor beta chains below were found in one sample sequenced in a study of CD8+CD57+ T cells in acquired aplastic anemia. CDR3 and TCR beta VDJ profiling relied on genomic DNA as the template. TCRdb processed the reads anew with MiXCR; each CDR3 protein has one entry. The table records some 150,000 distinct CDR3 sequences, 60% to 80% of them present only once. Patients chosen for sequencing had CD8+CD57+ cells that had expanded, as shown by flow cytometry. Material: sorted CD4+, CD8+, or CD8+CD57+ T cells (not recorded which) from PBMCs. Receptors originate from a human donor with aplastic anemia.

This clonotype was seen only a few times. In DNA form, the CDR3 reads TGTGCCAGCTGCCCGGAGGACAGTAAGACCCAGTACTTC. Its protein product is CASCPEDSKTQYF. The V call is TRBV25-1, the J call TRBJ2-5, with D tentatively TRBD1 (6 bases). Trimming shortened V by 8 bases and J by 6 bases, and 16 bases separated the two germline ends. The CDR3 runs 13 residues. From germline, CDR1 is MGHDK and CDR2 SYGVNS.

The chain is built from TRBV5-1 and TRBJ2-1, with 7 bases lining up with TRBD2. The CDR3 spans 15 residues. J was trimmed by 8 bases and V by 4 bases; bases with no gene match: 12. CDR1 is SGHRS and CDR2 is YFSETQ in the germline V gene. DNA of the CDR3: TGCGCCAGCAGCCGCGGACTAGTTCCCAGTGATGAGCAGTTCTTC. It is translated as CASSRGLVPSDEQFF. Filled out from reference TRBV5-1 and TRBJ2-1, the complete variable domain reads KAGVTQTPRYLIKTRGQQVTLSCSPISGHRSVSWYQQTPGQGLQFLFEYFSETQRNKGNFPGRFSGRQFSNSRSEMNVSTLELGDSALYLCASSRGLVPSDEQFFGPGTRLTVL.

The CDR3 sequence is CASGDRGRDEQYF. As DNA, the CDR3 is TGTGCCAGCGGGGACAGGGGGCGCGACGAGCAGTACTTC. The rearrangement links TRBV7-6 to TRBJ2-7, with 12 bases matching TRBD1. CDR3 length: 13 residues. Germline CDR1 reads SGHVS; CDR2 reads FNYEAQ. Trimming at V came to 8 bases and at J to 5 bases, leaving 4 bases not matched to a gene.

DNA for the CDR3: TGCGCCAGCAGCCAAGTTAAGGCAGGGAATTCACCCCTCCACTTT. It is translated as CASSQVKAGNSPLHF. The chain carries TRBV4-1 and TRBJ1-6; D perhaps matches TRBD1 (5 bases). With 1 base removed from V and 7 bases from J, the gap between germline ends came to 11 bases. Germline CDR1 MGHRA, CDR2 YSYEKL. The CDR3 length is 15 residues.

This clonotype has more than one count but fewer than ten. V and J are TRBV4-3 and TRBJ2-3; 7 bases agree with TRBD2. Germline trimming cut 3 bases from V and 11 bases from J; bases unmatched to any gene: 20. Germline CDR1 reads LGHNA; CDR2 reads YSLEER. CDR3 length equals 17 residues. CDR3 nucleotides: TGCGCCAGCAGCCAGGACCCAGAGGGCGGGGGTGGCAATGAGCAGTATTTT. Protein: CASSQDPEGGGGNEQYF.

The rearrangement joins TRBV7-4 to TRBJ2-7; no definite D call. The CDR3 consists of 13 residues. The germline CDR1 and CDR2 sequences are SGHVT and SQSDAQ. V was trimmed by 8 bases and J by 7 bases, leaving 18 bases between them. CDR3 protein: CASRPPRVGEQYF. The CDR3 DNA sequence: TGTGCCAGCCGCCCCCCCCGGGTCGGGGAGCAGTACTTC.